A single TCR beta chain is shown here with its context. These data are taken from a study of memory CD4+ T cells and cytomegalovirus serostatus. The CDR3 is made up of 15 amino acids. Trimming stripped 6 bases from V and 3 bases from J, with 17 bases between. The germline gives CDR1 MNHNY, CDR2 SVGAGI (reference sequence). The sort gate was single viable CD3+CD4+CD8-CD45RO+ cells for memory CD4+ T cells. Repertoires were generated with immunoSEQ multiplex PCR, while TCRdb's copy carries only in-frame clones and drops some. The sample lists 58,000 or so clones, 70% to 75% occurring once. This clonotype was sampled from an adult in good health and CMV-seropositive. The chain links TRBV6-6 to TRBJ1-1; D is possibly TRBD1 (6 bases). The material sequenced was memory CD4+ T cells from blood. In DNA form, the CDR3 reads TGTGCCAGCAGACGGATCGGGGGCGCGGACACTGAAGCTTTCTTT. Amino acids: CASRRIGGADTEAFF.